The table lists the clone carrying this TCR beta chain with a few counts. The antigen is unknown. The data derive from a study of identical twins. Whole-study findings and limits: Sharing of beta out-of-frame sequences by twins showed a weaker excess. Reduced insertions were recorded for abundant cord blood beta clonotypes, with no such pattern in memory repertoires. With monozygotic twins, out-of-frame TCR alpha sharing exceeded what models estimated.

Through template switching, a universal primer site was introduced, and the cDNA contained unique molecular identifiers. One entry per CDR3 protein results from TCRdb running MiXCR on the 5' RACE reads. Of 500,000 to 650,000 distinct CDR3 sequences in the sample, 20% to 25% were seen once. These data were also reused for a study on yellow fever vaccine responses in identical twins.

The TCR sequence derives from a woman aged 18-35 years in good health. Input material: CD4+ T cells sorted from blood.

The CDR3 loop reads CASSSGLPGQGAGNEQFF. The CDR3 DNA reads TGCGCCAGCAGCTCCGGGCTGCCGGGACAGGGGGCTGGGAATGAGCAGTTCTTC. The V gene is TRBV5-1, the J gene TRBJ2-1; 12 nucleotides align to TRBD1. Germline V gives CDR1 SGHRS, CDR2 YFSETQ. Germline trimming cut 3 bases from V and 7 bases from J; bases unmatched to any gene: 14. This CDR3 has 18 residues. The full variable domain, rest sourced from reference TRBV5-1 and TRBJ2-1, is KAGVTQTPRYLIKTRGQQVTLSCSPISGHRSVSWYQQTPGQGLQFLFEYFSETQRNKGNFPGRFSGRQFSNSRSEMNVSTLELGDSALYLCASSSGLPGQGAGNEQFFGPGTRLTVL.